A selection of T cell receptor beta chains follows, all from one sample in a study of blood T cell repertoires in COVID-19. Sequenced by immunoSEQ multiplex PCR; TCRdb stores in-frame clones only, minus some. The sample comprises about 96,000 clones, over 85% of which are singletons, and roughly 4.2% rests with the top ten. The sample consisted of peripheral blood. The receptors were gathered from a human donor with COVID-19, enrolled during active disease. The donor label of this sample is uncertain. The CDR3 runs from the conserved cysteine through the conserved F or W. The order of the fields is V gene, clone size, D gene, J gene, CDR3 protein, CDR3 DNA. A D gene is named only where the DNA matches it firmly. Some rows have no size entry. The others give once, few or many, or a class for an expanded clone.

V: TRBV11-2; size: NA; D: NA; J: TRBJ1-1; CDR3: CASSLLDSEAFF; DNA: TGTGCCAGCAGCTTATTAGACAGCGAAGCTTTCTTT
V: TRBV4-1; size: NA; D: NA; J: TRBJ1-2; CDR3: CASSRLGGTYGYTF; DNA: TGCGCCAGCAGCCGTCTGGGGGGAACCTATGGCTACACCTTC
V: TRBV19; size: NA; D: NA; J: TRBJ2-5; CDR3: CASSIDREGGETQYF; DNA: TGTGCCAGTAGTATCGATCGGGAAGGTGGAGAGACCCAGTACTTC
V: TRBV30; size: NA; D: NA; J: TRBJ1-4; CDR3: CAWSPEAATNEKLFF; DNA: TGTGCCTGGAGCCCTGAGGCAGCAACTAATGAAAAACTGTTTTTT
V: TRBV5-8; size: NA; D: NA; J: TRBJ2-3; CDR3: CASSPGEGTQYF; DNA: TGTGCCAGCAGCCCGGGCGAGGGTACGCAGTATTTT
V: TRBV5-1; size: NA; D: NA; J: TRBJ2-2; CDR3: CASSLGGFTGELFF; DNA: TGCGCCAGCAGCTTAGGGGGTTTCACCGGGGAGCTGTTTTTT
V: TRBV5-4; size: NA; D: TRBD1; J: TRBJ2-3; CDR3: CASSLVAGGDSDTQYF; DNA: TGTGCCAGCAGCTTGGTGGCAGGGGGCGATTCAGATACGCAGTATTTT
V: TRBV5-1; size: NA; D: TRBD1; J: TRBJ2-3; CDR3: CASSLGTGGSADTQYF; DNA: TGCGCCAGCAGCTTGGGGACAGGGGGCAGCGCAGATACGCAGTATTTT
V: TRBV11-2; size: once; D: NA; J: TRBJ1-2; CDR3: CASSPRSGNYGYTF; DNA: TGTGCCAGCAGCCCGAGATCGGGGAACTATGGCTACACCTTC
V: TRBV9; size: NA; D: NA; J: TRBJ1-2; CDR3: CATNKGGDYGYTF; DNA: TGTGCCACCAACAAAGGGGGGGACTATGGCTACACCTTC
V: TRBV4-1; size: NA; D: TRBD1; J: TRBJ2-5; CDR3: CASSLGQDQETQYF; DNA: TGCGCCAGCAGCCTGGGACAGGACCAAGAGACCCAGTACTTC
V: TRBV18; size: NA; D: NA; J: TRBJ1-3; CDR3: CASSPGVMRAYSGNTIYF; DNA: TGTGCCAGCTCACCCGGAGTAATGAGGGCTTACTCTGGAAACACCATATATTTT
V: TRBV6-1; size: NA; D: NA; J: TRBJ1-5; CDR3: CASSETEEVQPQHF; DNA: TGTGCCAGCAGTGAGACCGAGGAGGTTCAGCCCCAGCATTTT
V: TRBV7-9; size: NA; D: NA; J: TRBJ2-7; CDR3: CASSPYYEQYF; DNA: TGTGCCAGCAGCCCCTACTACGAGCAGTACTTC
V: TRBV2; size: NA; D: NA; J: TRBJ1-2; CDR3: CASSDGAGNYGYTF; DNA: TGTGCCAGCAGTGATGGAGCGGGGAACTATGGCTACACCTTC
V: TRBV19; size: few; D: NA; J: TRBJ1-2; CDR3: CASSTPPGGDPYGYTF; DNA: TGTGCCAGTAGTACCCCCCCCGGAGGGGACCCCTATGGCTACACCTTC
V: TRBV28; size: once; D: NA; J: TRBJ2-7; CDR3: CASSPPDRYEQYF; DNA: TGTGCCAGCAGCCCCCCTGACAGATACGAGCAGTACTTC
V: TRBV10-3; size: NA; D: TRBD1; J: TRBJ2-3; CDR3: CAIRGQGEDTDTQYF; DNA: TGTGCCATCAGGGGACAGGGGGAAGACACAGATACGCAGTATTTT
V: TRBV9; size: NA; D: NA; J: TRBJ1-2; CDR3: CASSVSPGGGDYGYTF; DNA: TGTGCCAGCAGCGTATCGCCGGGCGGAGGAGACTATGGCTACACCTTC
V: TRBV7-2; size: NA; D: NA; J: TRBJ2-2; CDR3: CASSLVSGELFF; DNA: TGTGCCAGCAGCTTAGTATCCGGGGAGCTGTTTTTT
V: TRBV20-1; size: NA; D: TRBD1; J: TRBJ1-2; CDR3: CSAAGGYGYTF; DNA: TGCAGTGCTGCAGGGGGCTATGGCTACACCTTC
V: TRBV11-2; size: NA; D: NA; J: TRBJ2-7; CDR3: CASSLDFRGHEQYF; DNA: TGTGCCAGCAGCTTAGATTTCAGGGGACACGAGCAGTACTTC